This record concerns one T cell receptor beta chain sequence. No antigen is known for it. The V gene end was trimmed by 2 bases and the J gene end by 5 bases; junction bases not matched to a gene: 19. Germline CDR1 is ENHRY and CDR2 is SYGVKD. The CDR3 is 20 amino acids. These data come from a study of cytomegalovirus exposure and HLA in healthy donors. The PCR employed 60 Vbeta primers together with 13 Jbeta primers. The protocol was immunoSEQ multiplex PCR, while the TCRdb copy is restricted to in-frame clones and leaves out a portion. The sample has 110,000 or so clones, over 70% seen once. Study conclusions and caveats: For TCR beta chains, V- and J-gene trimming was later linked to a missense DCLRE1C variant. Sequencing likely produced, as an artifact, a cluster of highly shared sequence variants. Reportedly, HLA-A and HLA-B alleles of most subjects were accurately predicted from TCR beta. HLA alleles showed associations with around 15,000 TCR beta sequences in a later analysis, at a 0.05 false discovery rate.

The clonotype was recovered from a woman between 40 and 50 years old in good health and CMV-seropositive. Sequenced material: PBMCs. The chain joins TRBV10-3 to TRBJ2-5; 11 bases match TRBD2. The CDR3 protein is CAISEPTPGLAEWGGETQYF. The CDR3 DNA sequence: TGTGCCATCAGTGAGCCCACGCCGGGACTAGCGGAGTGGGGGGGTGAGACCCAGTACTTC.